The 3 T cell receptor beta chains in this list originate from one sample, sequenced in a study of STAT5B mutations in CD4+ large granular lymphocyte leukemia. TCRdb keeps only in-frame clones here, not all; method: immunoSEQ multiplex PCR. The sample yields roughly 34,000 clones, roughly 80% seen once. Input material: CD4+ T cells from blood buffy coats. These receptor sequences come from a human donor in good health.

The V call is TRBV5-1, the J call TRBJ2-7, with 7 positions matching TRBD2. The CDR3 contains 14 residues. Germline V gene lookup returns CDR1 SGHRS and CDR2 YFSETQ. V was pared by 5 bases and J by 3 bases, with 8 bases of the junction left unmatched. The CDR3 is CASRSQTSNYEQYF. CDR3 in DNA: TGCGCCAGCAGGTCTCAGACTAGCAACTACGAGCAGTACTTC. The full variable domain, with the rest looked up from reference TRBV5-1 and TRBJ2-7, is KAGVTQTPRYLIKTRGQQVTLSCSPISGHRSVSWYQQTPGQGLQFLFEYFSETQRNKGNFPGRFSGRQFSNSRSEMNVSTLELGDSALYLCASRSQTSNYEQYFGPGTRLTVT.

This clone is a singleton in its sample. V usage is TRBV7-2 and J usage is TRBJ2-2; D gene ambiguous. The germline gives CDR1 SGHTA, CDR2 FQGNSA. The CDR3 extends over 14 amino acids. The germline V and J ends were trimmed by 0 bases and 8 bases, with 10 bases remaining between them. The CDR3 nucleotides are TGTGCCAGCAGCTTAGCTGTAACCCTGGGGGAGCTGTTTTTT. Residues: CASSLAVTLGELFF.

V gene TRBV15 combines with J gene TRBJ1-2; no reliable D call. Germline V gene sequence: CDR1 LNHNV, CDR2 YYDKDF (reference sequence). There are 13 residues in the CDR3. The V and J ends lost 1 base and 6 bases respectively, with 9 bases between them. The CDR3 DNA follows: TGTGCCACCAGCAGAGTTCCTCCCGATGGCTACACCTTC. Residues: CATSRVPPDGYTF. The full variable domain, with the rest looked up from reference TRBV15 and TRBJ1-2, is DAMVIQNPRYQVTQFGKPVTLSCSQTLNHNVMYWYQQKSSQAPKLLFHYYDKDFNNEADTPDNFQSRRPNTSFCFLDIRSPGLGDTAMYLCATSRVPPDGYTFGSGTRLTVV.